What follows describes a single T cell receptor (beta chain). This CDR3 is built from 19 residues. Germline V gives CDR1 SGHAT, CDR2 FQNNGV. Losses at the gene ends were 0 bases for V and 1 base for J; bases not matched to a gene: 12. The source of the sample is a study of blood T cell repertoires in COVID-19. The assay was immunoSEQ multiplex PCR, and TCRdb's table has in-frame clones only and misses some. The repertoire holds about 270,000 clones, with about 88% as singletons. The receptor was derived from a woman aged 50 to 65 who had recovered from COVID-19. Sequenced material: PBMCs or T cells enriched from blood (not recorded which). The V and J genes are TRBV11-2 and TRBJ2-1, with 7 bases that match TRBD2. CDR3 coding DNA: TGTGCCAGCAGCTTAGAAGTGGGAGGGCGGATAAGTTCCTACAATGAGCAGTTCTTC. It translates to CASSLEVGGRISSYNEQFF. The whole variable domain, remainder taken from reference TRBV11-2 and TRBJ2-1, is EAGVAQSPRYKIIEKRQSVAFWCNPISGHATLYWYQQILGQGPKLLIQFQNNGVVDDSQLPKDRFSAERLKGVDSTLKIQPAKLEDSAVYLCASSLEVGGRISSYNEQFFGPGTRLTVL.